This is a list of T cell receptor beta chains from one sample in a study of shared clonotypes between healthy human individuals. Profiled with immunoSEQ multiplex PCR; TCRdb holds only in-frame clones, not every one. Among 1,400,000 or so clones listed, around 98.5% were seen once. The material sequenced was naive CD4+ T cells sorted from blood. The receptors were gathered from a man in his thirties or forties in good health. The CDR3 runs from the conserved cysteine through the conserved F or W. The D gene is left open where the match is weak. Clone size is shown for a subset of rows, as once, few, many or a class of expanded clone.

>TRBV5-6|NA|NA|TRBJ1-3
CASSLPLAAGNTIYF
TGTGCCAGCAGCCTTCCGCTGGCGGCTGGAAACACCATATATTTT
>TRBV5-4|NA|NA|TRBJ2-5
CASSLDRFQETQYF
TGTGCCAGCAGCTTGGACAGGTTCCAAGAGACCCAGTACTTC
>TRBV10-3|NA|NA|TRBJ1-2
CAISDKDGGGYTF
TGTGCCATCAGTGATAAAGACGGAGGGGGCTACACCTTC
>TRBV10-1|NA|once|TRBJ2-7
CASRGESPYEQYF
TGCGCCAGCAGAGGGGAGTCCCCCTACGAGCAGTACTTC
>TRBV28|NA|NA|TRBJ1-2
CASSSMTGGYTF
TGTGCCAGCAGTTCGATGACAGGAGGCTACACCTTC
>TRBV4-1|NA|NA|TRBJ1-2
CASSQERTANYGYTF
TGCGCCAGCAGCCAAGAGAGGACAGCTAACTATGGCTACACCTTC
>TRBV6-1|NA|NA|TRBJ1-1
CASSEVVTEAFF
TGTGCCAGCAGTGAAGTGGTCACTGAAGCTTTCTTT
>TRBV25-1|TRBD1|once|TRBJ2-1
CASSDQQGEQFF
TGTGCCAGCAGTGACCAACAGGGGGAGCAGTTCTTC
>TRBV14|NA|NA|TRBJ2-1
CASSRGKSSSYNEQFF
TGTGCCAGCAGCCGGGGGAAGTCTAGCTCCTACAATGAGCAGTTCTTC
>TRBV11-2|TRBD1|NA|TRBJ2-7
CASSLLGQGYEQYF
TGTGCCAGCAGCTTACTGGGACAGGGCTACGAGCAGTACTTC
>TRBV14|TRBD2|once|TRBJ2-1
CASSQSRQLAGQRSYNEQFF
TGTGCCAGCAGCCAGAGTAGGCAACTAGCGGGACAACGCTCCTACAATGAGCAGTTCTTC
>TRBV5-1|NA|NA|TRBJ2-2
CASSLARGGTGELFF
TGCGCCAGCAGCTTGGCCAGGGGAGGGACCGGGGAGCTGTTTTTT
>TRBV7-8|TRBD2|NA|TRBJ2-1
CASSLAVAGGNEQFF
TGTGCCAGCAGCTTAGCGGTAGCGGGAGGTAATGAGCAGTTCTTC
>TRBV7-8|TRBD2|few|TRBJ2-3
CASRGEREVSTDTQYF
TGTGCCAGCAGGGGGGAGCGGGAGGTCAGCACAGATACGCAGTATTTT
>TRBV7-2|NA|once|TRBJ2-5
CASSLKVSETQYF
TGTGCCAGCAGCTTAAAAGTGTCGGAGACCCAGTACTTC
>TRBV6-4|NA|NA|TRBJ2-1
CASSDVASGSAFF
NA
>TRBV7-8|TRBD2|NA|TRBJ2-7
CASSLARLAATYEQYF
TGTGCCAGCAGCTTAGCGCGGCTAGCGGCTACCTACGAGCAGTACTTC
>TRBV7-8|TRBD2|NA|TRBJ2-7
CASSLTPGGSYEQYF
TGTGCCAGCAGCTTAACCCCGGGAGGTTCCTACGAGCAGTACTTC
>TRBV28|TRBD1|once|TRBJ1-1
CASTPRGQGNTEAFF
TGTGCCAGCACCCCCCGCGGACAGGGGAACACTGAAGCTTTCTTT
>TRBV7-8|NA|NA|TRBJ2-7
CASSLRVRGYEQYF
TGTGCCAGCAGCTTGAGGGTACGGGGCTACGAGCAGTACTTC
>TRBV28|NA|NA|TRBJ1-2
CASTDTGLGGYTF
TGTGCCAGCACTGACACAGGGTTGGGTGGCTACACCTTC
>TRBV18|TRBD2|NA|TRBJ2-4
CASSPTGLAGGLAKNIQYF
TGTGCCAGCTCACCTACAGGACTAGCGGGAGGTCTAGCCAAAAACATTCAGTACTTC
>TRBV6-5|NA|NA|TRBJ1-3
CASRFDQRVGNTIYF
TGTGCCAGCAGATTCGACCAGCGGGTTGGAAACACCATATATTTT